This TCR beta chain was documented in a study of cytotoxic CD8 clonotypes in ibrutinib-treated CLL. The overall study: The patients comprised some 10 relapsed/refractory and around 15 treatment-naive cases, approximately 18 IGHV unmutated. Response specimens were obtained following a median treatment duration of approximately 11 months, with a range of 6 to 36.

Cryopreserved PBMCs were the source of around 2 micrograms of genomic DNA, which went to TCR beta libraries. Sequencing was designed to attain a depth spanning 1 in 200,000 to 1 in 1 million T cells. Clones were read by immunoSEQ multiplex PCR, and TCRdb kept only the in-frame ones, dropping some. The repertoire holds approximately 190,000 clones, roughly three quarters seen once, with 5.5% to 6% in the top ten. The length of the CDR3 is 16 residues. With V trimmed by 1 base and J by 4 bases, 6 bases remained unmatched. Germline V gene lookup returns CDR1 LNHNV and CDR2 YYDKDF (reference sequence). The clonotype originates from a human donor with chronic lymphocytic leukemia. The sample consisted of PBMCs, taken after 12 months of ibrutinib treatment. This sequence joins TRBV15 and TRBJ2-7, with TRBD1 matching over 11 bases. The CDR3 nucleotides are TGTGCCACCAGCAGAGGATCGGGACAGGGGGTTTACGAGCAGTACTTC. It yields the protein CATSRGSGQGVYEQYF.